What follows describes a single T cell receptor beta chain. The sample originates from a study of T cell changes during pregnancy in multiple sclerosis. TCRdb's copy holds only in-frame clones and misses some; the assay was immunoSEQ multiplex PCR. This sample carries around 70,000 clones, over 80% of them seen once, and the ten largest clones take about 2.5%. V shed 6 bases and J shed 4 bases, with 10 bases lying between them. Germline CDR1 is SQVTM and CDR2 is ANQGSEA. The CDR3 totals 11 residues. The source is a female donor with multiple sclerosis, enrolled in a pregnancy study. V and J are TRBV29-1 and TRBJ2-7; D may be TRBD1 (6 bases). The source material was peripheral blood, sampled before pregnancy. The CDR3 DNA reads as TGCAGCGTCCAACAGGGTTACGAGCAGTACTTC. Its protein is CSVQQGYEQYF.